This is a list of T cell receptor beta chains from one sample in a study of cytomegalovirus exposure and HLA in healthy donors. The method was immunoSEQ multiplex PCR; TCRdb's version includes in-frame clones alone and lacks a portion of them. The table records more than 65,000 clones, 90% to 95% of them present only once. The sample comprised PBMCs. These receptors all come from a man aged 18 to 29 in good health and CMV-seronegative. Each CDR3 is given with its conserved first and last residue. A D gene is named only where the DNA matches it firmly. Size is omitted from some rows. Given values are once, few, many or a class for expanded clones.

cdr3_length: 13; v_call: TRBV30; clone_size: few; d_call: TRBD1; j_call: TRBJ1-1; cdr3_aa: CAWNWQGASEAFF; cdr3_nt: TGTGCCTGGAATTGGCAGGGGGCTTCTGAAGCTTTCTTT
cdr3_length: 11; v_call: TRBV29-1; clone_size: NA; d_call: NA; j_call: TRBJ2-3; cdr3_aa: CSVPWGATQYF; cdr3_nt: TGCAGCGTTCCTTGGGGCGCTACGCAGTATTTT
cdr3_length: 13; v_call: TRBV14; clone_size: NA; d_call: NA; j_call: TRBJ1-2; cdr3_aa: CASSQNSYYGYTF; cdr3_nt: TGTGCCAGCAGCCAAAACAGCTACTATGGCTACACCTTC
cdr3_length: 15; v_call: TRBV10-3; clone_size: NA; d_call: TRBD2; j_call: TRBJ2-7; cdr3_aa: CAIRTTSGTSYEQYF; cdr3_nt: TGTGCCATCAGGACGACTAGCGGGACCTCCTACGAGCAGTACTTC
cdr3_length: 17; v_call: TRBV5-1; clone_size: NA; d_call: TRBD1; j_call: TRBJ1-2; cdr3_aa: CASSAPGQRRVNYGYTF; cdr3_nt: TGCGCCAGCAGCGCCCCGGGACAGCGCCGGGTTAACTATGGCTACACCTTC
cdr3_length: 15; v_call: TRBV2; clone_size: NA; d_call: NA; j_call: TRBJ1-5; cdr3_aa: CASSEWQGGNQPQHF; cdr3_nt: TGTGCCAGCAGTGAATGGCAGGGCGGCAATCAGCCCCAGCATTTT
cdr3_length: 14; v_call: TRBV15; clone_size: NA; d_call: TRBD1; j_call: TRBJ2-1; cdr3_aa: CATYKTGSLNEQFF; cdr3_nt: TGTGCCACCTATAAGACAGGGTCCCTCAATGAGCAGTTCTTC
cdr3_length: 14; v_call: TRBV2; clone_size: NA; d_call: TRBD1; j_call: TRBJ2-1; cdr3_aa: CASSGQGAGNEQFF; cdr3_nt: TGTGCCAGCAGTGGACAGGGGGCGGGCAATGAGCAGTTCTTC
cdr3_length: 15; v_call: TRBV4-2; clone_size: NA; d_call: NA; j_call: TRBJ1-2; cdr3_aa: CASSQDITGAYGYTF; cdr3_nt: TGTGCCAGCAGCCAAGATATAACTGGTGCTTATGGCTACACCTTC
cdr3_length: 12; v_call: TRBV5-6; clone_size: NA; d_call: TRBD2; j_call: TRBJ2-7; cdr3_aa: CASSPGGYEQYF; cdr3_nt: TGTGCCAGCAGCCCGGGGGGGTACGAGCAGTACTTC
cdr3_length: 15; v_call: TRBV6-1; clone_size: NA; d_call: NA; j_call: TRBJ1-1; cdr3_aa: CASNSRGRASTEAFF; cdr3_nt: TGTGCCAGCAACTCAAGGGGCAGGGCGAGCACTGAAGCTTTCTTT
cdr3_length: 16; v_call: TRBV21-1; clone_size: once; d_call: NA; j_call: TRBJ1-1; cdr3_aa: CASSPTTSRDREEAFF; cdr3_nt: TGTGCCAGCAGTCCTACAACTTCCCGGGACAGGGAGGAAGCTTTCTTT
cdr3_length: 17; v_call: TRBV7-9; clone_size: few; d_call: TRBD1; j_call: TRBJ2-2; cdr3_aa: CASRKSWGTGGHGELFF; cdr3_nt: TGTGCCAGCAGAAAAAGTTGGGGGACAGGGGGCCACGGGGAGCTGTTTTTT
cdr3_length: 16; v_call: TRBV2; clone_size: NA; d_call: TRBD2; j_call: TRBJ2-6; cdr3_aa: CASSPGLGAGANVLTF; cdr3_nt: TGTGCCAGCAGTCCGGGACTAGGAGCTGGGGCCAACGTCCTGACTTTC
cdr3_length: 15; v_call: TRBV29-1; clone_size: NA; d_call: NA; j_call: TRBJ2-2; cdr3_aa: CSVVVAGANTGELFF; cdr3_nt: TGCAGCGTTGTAGTCGCGGGCGCGAACACCGGGGAGCTGTTTTTT
cdr3_length: 14; v_call: TRBV2; clone_size: NA; d_call: NA; j_call: TRBJ1-1; cdr3_aa: CASSEQGQGTEAFF; cdr3_nt: TGTGCCAGCAGTGAGCAGGGGCAGGGGACTGAAGCTTTCTTT
cdr3_length: 15; v_call: TRBV6-6; clone_size: NA; d_call: NA; j_call: TRBJ2-7; cdr3_aa: CASSRHITGYYEQYF; cdr3_nt: TGTGCCAGCAGTCGGCACATCACCGGGTACTACGAGCAGTACTTC
cdr3_length: 15; v_call: TRBV18; clone_size: NA; d_call: TRBD1; j_call: TRBJ2-3; cdr3_aa: CASSQPGQGGDTQYF; cdr3_nt: TGTGCCAGCTCACAACCGGGACAGGGAGGGGATACGCAGTATTTT
cdr3_length: 14; v_call: TRBV5-6; clone_size: once; d_call: TRBD1; j_call: TRBJ1-2; cdr3_aa: CASSLVGQSYGYTF; cdr3_nt: TGTGCCAGCAGCTTGGTGGGACAGTCATATGGCTACACCTTC
cdr3_length: 16; v_call: TRBV4-1; clone_size: NA; d_call: TRBD1; j_call: TRBJ2-2; cdr3_aa: CASSPRQGDLTGELFF; cdr3_nt: TGCGCCAGCAGCCCCAGACAGGGGGATCTCACCGGGGAGCTGTTTTTT
cdr3_length: 12; v_call: TRBV5-1; clone_size: NA; d_call: TRBD1; j_call: TRBJ1-3; cdr3_aa: CAPQGVGNTIYF; cdr3_nt: TGCGCTCCACAGGGGGTCGGAAACACCATATATTTT
cdr3_length: 14; v_call: TRBV6-1; clone_size: NA; d_call: TRBD1; j_call: TRBJ1-6; cdr3_aa: CASSEGQGSSPLHF; cdr3_nt: TGTGCCAGCAGTGAAGGACAGGGCAGCTCACCCCTCCACTTT
cdr3_length: 14; v_call: TRBV7-9; clone_size: NA; d_call: NA; j_call: TRBJ1-2; cdr3_aa: CASSLNRDLYGYTF; cdr3_nt: TGTGCCAGCAGCTTAAACAGGGACCTCTATGGCTACACCTTC
cdr3_length: 15; v_call: TRBV6-5; clone_size: NA; d_call: NA; j_call: TRBJ1-2; cdr3_aa: CASSYSSGYNYGYTF; cdr3_nt: TGTGCCAGCAGTTACTCTTCAGGGTATAACTATGGCTACACCTTC
cdr3_length: 16; v_call: TRBV5-1; clone_size: once; d_call: NA; j_call: TRBJ2-5; cdr3_aa: CASSFGRGGGQETQYF; cdr3_nt: TGCGCCAGCAGCTTCGGCAGGGGCGGTGGGCAAGAGACCCAGTACTTC
cdr3_length: 11; v_call: TRBV9; clone_size: NA; d_call: NA; j_call: TRBJ2-7; cdr3_aa: CASSAGGEQYF; cdr3_nt: TGTGCCAGCAGCGCCGGTGGCGAGCAGTACTTC
cdr3_length: 16; v_call: TRBV19; clone_size: NA; d_call: TRBD2; j_call: TRBJ2-2; cdr3_aa: CASSLGLAGWAGELFF; cdr3_nt: TGTGCCAGTAGTCTTGGACTAGCGGGATGGGCCGGGGAGCTGTTTTTT
cdr3_length: 12; v_call: TRBV7-6; clone_size: NA; d_call: NA; j_call: TRBJ2-1; cdr3_aa: CASSSSRRRLFF; cdr3_nt: TGTGCCAGCAGCTCATCGAGGCGTCGGCTGTTCTTC
cdr3_length: 13; v_call: TRBV19; clone_size: NA; d_call: NA; j_call: TRBJ2-5; cdr3_aa: CASSTLGQETQYF; cdr3_nt: TGTGCCAGTAGTACCCTAGGCCAAGAGACCCAGTACTTC
cdr3_length: 16; v_call: TRBV11-2; clone_size: NA; d_call: NA; j_call: TRBJ2-7; cdr3_aa: CASSAVLQGSSDEQYF; cdr3_nt: TGTGCCAGCAGCGCGGTCTTGCAGGGGAGTTCAGACGAGCAGTACTTC
cdr3_length: 18; v_call: TRBV7-8; clone_size: once; d_call: TRBD2; j_call: TRBJ2-7; cdr3_aa: CASSLSWGGTGRPDEQYF; cdr3_nt: TGTGCCAGCAGCTTATCCTGGGGAGGGACGGGCCGACCGGACGAGCAGTACTTC
cdr3_length: 16; v_call: TRBV6-5; clone_size: NA; d_call: TRBD1; j_call: TRBJ1-1; cdr3_aa: CASSYSTGERKTEAFF; cdr3_nt: TGTGCCAGCAGTTACTCGACAGGGGAGAGGAAGACTGAAGCTTTCTTT
cdr3_length: 15; v_call: TRBV5-3; clone_size: few; d_call: TRBD1; j_call: TRBJ1-1; cdr3_aa: CARSLDRDMNTEAFF; cdr3_nt: TGTGCCAGAAGCCTGGACAGGGATATGAACACTGAAGCTTTCTTT
cdr3_length: 13; v_call: TRBV6-1; clone_size: NA; d_call: NA; j_call: TRBJ2-5; cdr3_aa: CASSPTGQETQYF; cdr3_nt: TGTGCCAGCAGTCCCACGGGGCAAGAGACCCAGTACTTC
cdr3_length: 15; v_call: TRBV18; clone_size: once; d_call: TRBD2; j_call: TRBJ2-5; cdr3_aa: CASSPGLAGAETQYF; cdr3_nt: TGTGCCAGCTCACCGGGACTAGCGGGAGCAGAGACCCAGTACTTC
cdr3_length: 15; v_call: TRBV5-6; clone_size: NA; d_call: TRBD1; j_call: TRBJ1-4; cdr3_aa: CASSWRQGADEKLFF; cdr3_nt: TGTGCCAGCAGCTGGAGACAGGGGGCTGATGAAAAACTGTTTTTT
cdr3_length: 12; v_call: TRBV25-1; clone_size: NA; d_call: NA; j_call: TRBJ2-5; cdr3_aa: CASGKVGGAQYF; cdr3_nt: TGTGCCAGCGGTAAGGTTGGAGGGGCCCAGTACTTC
cdr3_length: 15; v_call: TRBV5-6; clone_size: NA; d_call: NA; j_call: TRBJ2-7; cdr3_aa: CASSLGLGNSYEQYF; cdr3_nt: TGTGCCAGCAGCTTGGGTCTAGGTAACTCCTACGAGCAGTACTTC
cdr3_length: 13; v_call: TRBV5-5; clone_size: NA; d_call: NA; j_call: TRBJ1-5; cdr3_aa: CASSRTEVGPQHF; cdr3_nt: TGTGCCAGCAGCCGGACTGAGGTCGGGCCCCAGCATTTT
cdr3_length: 15; v_call: TRBV28; clone_size: NA; d_call: TRBD1; j_call: TRBJ1-2; cdr3_aa: CASIPETGTGYGYTF; cdr3_nt: TGTGCCAGCATCCCTGAGACCGGGACAGGGTATGGCTACACCTTC
cdr3_length: 13; v_call: TRBV6-4; clone_size: NA; d_call: NA; j_call: TRBJ1-1; cdr3_aa: CASRGQMNTEAFF; cdr3_nt: TGTGCCAGCAGAGGACAGATGAACACTGAAGCTTTCTTT
cdr3_length: 16; v_call: TRBV6-4; clone_size: NA; d_call: TRBD1; j_call: TRBJ2-5; cdr3_aa: CASSDTPGTGIETQYF; cdr3_nt: TGTGCCAGCAGTGACACCCCTGGGACAGGGATAGAGACCCAGTACTTC